This T cell receptor beta chain comes out of a study of T cells in tuberculosis. This CDR3 has 15 residues. Germline values: CDR1 SGHDN, CDR2 FVKESK. Trimming took off 2 bases at V and 1 base at J, with 11 bases between the two ends. Concerning this clone: What it binds is not known.

Here immunoSEQ multiplex PCR was the method, and the copy in TCRdb shows in-frame clones only, minus some. The data contain approximately 10,000 clones, 94% of them singletons. General study results and limits: Classification accuracy was around 90% (AUROC around 0.9) with the GMM-specific repertoire.

Tuberculosis was confirmed by positive sputum smear and/or M. tuberculosis culture. Material: PBMCs. The sequence was collected from an adult with tuberculosis. The V call is TRBV14, the J call TRBJ2-5; D uncertain. The CDR3: CASSQLTGSQETQYF. In DNA, the CDR3 is TGTGCCAGCAGCCAACTCACCGGGTCCCAAGAGACCCAGTACTTC.